The rows below give T cell receptor beta chains drawn from one sample of a study of cytomegalovirus exposure and HLA in healthy donors. Assay: immunoSEQ multiplex PCR; the TCRdb copy retains only in-frame clones and omits some. The table records some 81,000 clones, 60% to 75% of them present only once. Sequenced material: PBMCs. These receptors were obtained from a woman aged 40 to 50 in good health and CMV-seropositive. Both conserved end residues are part of each CDR3. D genes are given only for firm matches. Not all rows give a size; the values are once, few, many and, for expanded clones, a class.

size: -
J: TRBJ1-6
V: TRBV7-2
D: -
CDR3: CASSLGGVQSPLHF
DNA: TGTGCCAGCAGCTTAGGCGGGGTTCAGTCACCCCTCCACTTT

size: few
J: TRBJ1-1
V: TRBV7-2
D: -
CDR3: CASSLSGNTEAFF
DNA: TGTGCCAGCAGCTTATCAGGCAACACTGAAGCTTTCTTT

size: -
J: TRBJ1-1
V: TRBV5-1
D: TRBD1
CDR3: CASSGRDSYNTEAFF
DNA: TGCGCCAGCAGCGGACGGGACAGCTACAACACTGAAGCTTTCTTT

size: -
J: TRBJ2-3
V: TRBV5-1
D: -
CDR3: CASSLGADTQYF
DNA: TGCGCCAGCAGCCTGGGCGCAGATACGCAGTATTTT

size: few
J: TRBJ2-2
V: TRBV19
D: -
CDR3: CASSMEVSGWVGELFF
DNA: TGTGCCAGTAGTATGGAGGTATCGGGGTGGGTCGGGGAGCTGTTTTTT

size: -
J: TRBJ2-5
V: TRBV7-2
D: TRBD1
CDR3: CASSPRGTAIQETQYF
DNA: TGTGCCAGCAGCCCCCGAGGGACAGCGATTCAAGAGACCCAGTACTTC

size: -
J: TRBJ1-1
V: TRBV29-1
D: TRBD1
CDR3: CSVETGDTEAFF
DNA: TGCAGCGTTGAAACAGGGGACACTGAAGCTTTCTTT

size: few
J: TRBJ2-2
V: TRBV5-6
D: -
CDR3: CASSEEMSPGELFF
DNA: TGTGCCAGCAGCGAGGAAATGAGTCCCGGGGAGCTGTTTTTT

size: -
J: TRBJ2-1
V: TRBV27
D: TRBD1
CDR3: CASSLSTAGGAGNEQFF
DNA: TGTGCCAGCAGTTTATCGACGGCAGGGGGCGCCGGTAATGAGCAGTTCTTC

size: -
J: TRBJ1-1
V: TRBV9
D: -
CDR3: CASSTRWTGDIAFF
DNA: TGTGCCAGCAGCACGCGATGGACTGGAGATATAGCTTTCTTT

size: -
J: TRBJ2-5
V: TRBV7-6
D: TRBD2
CDR3: CASSPPSGGSLGETQYF
DNA: TGTGCCAGCAGCCCTCCTAGCGGGGGATCGCTCGGGGAGACCCAGTACTTC

size: -
J: TRBJ1-1
V: TRBV7-2
D: -
CDR3: CASLRGRVNTEAFF
DNA: TGTGCCAGCCTCCGCGGCAGGGTGAACACTGAAGCTTTCTTT

size: -
J: TRBJ2-1
V: TRBV29-1
D: TRBD2
CDR3: CSVGSLAGERGQFF
DNA: TGCAGCGTTGGGAGCCTAGCGGGAGAACGGGGGCAGTTCTTC

size: -
J: TRBJ1-5
V: TRBV9
D: TRBD1
CDR3: CASSARQGGFGQPQHF
DNA: TGTGCCAGCAGCGCACGACAGGGGGGGTTTGGTCAGCCCCAGCATTTT

size: -
J: TRBJ1-1
V: TRBV7-7
D: -
CDR3: CASSSDRNTEAFF
DNA: TGTGCTAGCAGCTCGGACAGGAACACTGAAGCTTTCTTT

size: -
J: TRBJ1-2
V: TRBV2
D: TRBD1
CDR3: CASRAWTGGDRYGYTF
DNA: TGTGCCAGCAGGGCATGGACAGGGGGAGACCGGTATGGCTACACCTTC

size: -
J: TRBJ2-3
V: TRBV21-1
D: -
CDR3: CASIQLGAGDTQYF
DNA: TGTGCCAGCATACAGTTAGGGGCAGGAGATACGCAGTATTTT

size: -
J: TRBJ2-7
V: TRBV7-2
D: TRBD2
CDR3: CASSLGGRAGNEQYF
DNA: TGTGCCAGCAGCTTAGGCGGGAGGGCCGGGAACGAGCAGTACTTC

size: -
J: TRBJ1-1
V: TRBV18
D: -
CDR3: CASSPVVATEAFF
DNA: TGTGCCAGCTCACCGGTAGTTGCCACTGAAGCTTTCTTT

size: -
J: TRBJ1-1
V: TRBV9
D: TRBD1
CDR3: CASSLFGTGGNTEAFF
DNA: TGTGCCAGCAGCTTGTTCGGGACAGGGGGTAACACTGAAGCTTTCTTT

size: -
J: TRBJ1-2
V: TRBV7-8
D: -
CDR3: CASSPHRYGYTF
DNA: TGTGCCAGCAGCCCCCACAGGTATGGCTACACCTTC

size: once
J: TRBJ1-5
V: TRBV19
D: -
CDR3: CASSIDLEQPQHF
DNA: TGTGCCAGTAGTATAGATCTAGAACAGCCCCAGCATTTT

size: -
J: TRBJ2-1
V: TRBV4-1
D: -
CDR3: CASRREGGGHEQFF
DNA: TGCGCCAGCAGAAGGGAGGGCGGGGGCCATGAGCAGTTCTTC

size: -
J: TRBJ1-4
V: TRBV6-5
D: -
CDR3: CASSYDTYNEKLFF
DNA: TGTGCCAGCAGTTACGACACTTATAATGAAAAACTGTTTTTT

size: -
J: TRBJ1-1
V: TRBV4-2
D: TRBD1
CDR3: CASSLPGGLLGTEAFF
DNA: TGTGCCAGCAGCCTTCCAGGGGGCCTCCTTGGCACTGAAGCTTTCTTT

size: -
J: TRBJ1-5
V: TRBV19
D: -
CDR3: CASESWGGNQPQHF
DNA: TGTGCCAGTGAGTCTTGGGGCGGCAATCAGCCCCAGCATTTT

size: -
J: TRBJ1-3
V: TRBV5-6
D: TRBD1
CDR3: CASSLGGGQVAGNTIYF
DNA: TGTGCCAGCAGCTTGGGGGGGGGACAGGTAGCTGGAAACACCATATATTTT

size: -
J: TRBJ2-5
V: TRBV4-3
D: TRBD1
CDR3: CASSQGLGTGREGGEETQYF
DNA: TGCGCCAGCAGCCAAGGGTTGGGGACAGGGCGTGAGGGGGGGGAAGAGACCCAGTACTTC

size: few
J: TRBJ1-1
V: TRBV30
D: -
CDR3: CAWSVGRNTEAFF
DNA: TGTGCCTGGAGTGTTGGCAGGAACACTGAAGCTTTCTTT

size: -
J: TRBJ2-1
V: TRBV6-4
D: -
CDR3: CASSAGSYNEQFF
DNA: TGTGCCAGCAGTGCGGGCTCCTACAATGAGCAGTTCTTC

size: once
J: TRBJ2-5
V: TRBV7-2
D: -
CDR3: CASSLGTASDGETQYF
DNA: TGTGCCAGCAGCTTGGGGACTGCTAGCGACGGGGAGACCCAGTACTTC

size: -
J: TRBJ2-7
V: TRBV30
D: -
CDR3: CAWRPDSPYEQYF
DNA: TGTGCCTGGAGGCCGGACAGCCCCTACGAGCAGTACTTC

size: -
J: TRBJ1-4
V: TRBV19
D: TRBD1
CDR3: CASSTQRRGAREKLFF
DNA: TGTGCCAGTAGTACCCAACGCAGGGGGGCAAGGGAAAAACTGTTTTTT

size: -
J: TRBJ1-6
V: TRBV2
D: TRBD1
CDR3: CASSEGQVNSPLHF
DNA: TGTGCCAGCAGTGAGGGACAGGTTAATTCACCCCTCCACTTT

size: -
J: TRBJ2-3
V: TRBV18
D: -
CDR3: CASSPLQVMNTDTQYF
DNA: TGTGCCAGCTCACCACTTCAGGTGATGAACACAGATACGCAGTATTTT

size: few
J: TRBJ2-7
V: TRBV30
D: -
CDR3: CAWHPGAGYEQYF
DNA: TGTGCCTGGCACCCAGGGGCTGGGTACGAGCAGTACTTC

size: -
J: TRBJ2-6
V: TRBV5-8
D: -
CDR3: CASSLTIGDIPSGANVLTF
DNA: TGTGCCAGCAGCCTAACAATAGGGGACATTCCCTCTGGGGCCAACGTCCTGACTTTC

size: -
J: TRBJ2-3
V: TRBV5-1
D: -
CDR3: CASSLASSSDTQYF
DNA: TGCGCCAGCAGCTTGGCTAGCTCCTCAGATACGCAGTATTTT

size: -
J: TRBJ2-2
V: TRBV5-1
D: TRBD1
CDR3: CASSFDGQGHTGELFF
DNA: TGCGCCAGCAGCTTTGACGGACAGGGGCACACCGGGGAGCTGTTTTTT

size: few
J: TRBJ1-5
V: TRBV2
D: -
CDR3: CASSGPSGHQPQHF
DNA: TGTGCCAGCAGTGGCCCCTCAGGGCATCAGCCCCAGCATTTT

size: few
J: TRBJ2-2
V: TRBV27
D: TRBD1
CDR3: CASRHPTGDYTGELFF
DNA: TGTGCCAGCAGACACCCGACAGGGGATTACACCGGGGAGCTGTTTTTT

size: -
J: TRBJ2-7
V: TRBV10-2
D: TRBD2
CDR3: CASSVQGGPYEQYF
DNA: TGCGCCAGCAGTGTGCAGGGAGGGCCCTACGAGCAGTACTTC

size: -
J: TRBJ1-1
V: TRBV2
D: -
CDR3: CASSTQNTEAFF
DNA: TGTGCCAGCAGTACTCAGAACACTGAAGCTTTCTTT

size: -
J: TRBJ2-5
V: TRBV14
D: TRBD2
CDR3: CASSQGLAGVETQYF
DNA: TGTGCCAGCAGCCAAGGACTAGCGGGGGTTGAGACCCAGTACTTC

size: few
J: TRBJ2-7
V: TRBV14
D: TRBD1
CDR3: CASSQDPGQGDNEQYF
DNA: TGTGCCAGCAGCCAAGATCCCGGACAGGGTGACAACGAGCAGTACTTC

size: -
J: TRBJ2-6
V: TRBV2
D: TRBD1
CDR3: CASSADRGFAGANVLTF
DNA: TGTGCCAGCAGTGCGGACAGGGGCTTTGCTGGGGCCAACGTCCTGACTTTC

size: -
J: TRBJ1-2
V: TRBV7-9
D: TRBD1
CDR3: CASSFSRQGAGGYTF
DNA: TGTGCCAGCAGCTTCTCTCGGCAGGGGGCAGGTGGCTACACCTTC

size: -
J: TRBJ2-4
V: TRBV5-8
D: -
CDR3: CASSSFFAGLSKNIQYF
DNA: TGTGCCAGCAGCTCCTTTTTCGCGGGATTATCCAAAAACATTCAGTACTTC

size: -
J: TRBJ2-7
V: TRBV19
D: -
CDR3: CASSVGSSYEQYF
DNA: TGTGCCAGTAGTGTCGGTAGCTCCTACGAGCAGTACTTC

size: -
J: TRBJ1-1
V: TRBV4-2
D: -
CDR3: CASSHPQGNTEAFF
DNA: TGTGCCAGCAGCCACCCACAGGGGAACACTGAAGCTTTCTTT

size: -
J: TRBJ1-2
V: TRBV4-2
D: -
CDR3: CASSQGKGGDYGYTF
DNA: TGTGCCAGCAGCCAAGGGAAGGGAGGCGACTATGGCTACACCTTC

size: -
J: TRBJ1-2
V: TRBV9
D: -
CDR3: CASSVVNGNYGYTF
DNA: TGTGCCAGCAGCGTAGTCAACGGGAACTATGGCTACACCTTC

size: -
J: TRBJ2-7
V: TRBV2
D: TRBD1
CDR3: CASSEDRDLDQYF
DNA: TGTGCCAGCAGTGAGGACAGGGATCTTGATCAGTACTTC

size: -
J: TRBJ1-1
V: TRBV27
D: -
CDR3: CASSLIPDMNTEAFF
DNA: TGTGCCAGCAGTTTAATTCCCGACATGAACACTGAAGCTTTCTTT

size: -
J: TRBJ2-7
V: TRBV30
D: TRBD1
CDR3: CAWSVVRTGHEQYF
DNA: TGTGCCTGGAGTGTAGTCAGGACAGGGCACGAGCAGTACTTC

size: -
J: TRBJ1-2
V: TRBV9
D: -
CDR3: CASSVEQGNYGYTF
DNA: TGTGCCAGCAGCGTAGAACAGGGTAACTATGGCTACACCTTC

size: -
J: TRBJ1-5
V: TRBV5-6
D: -
CDR3: CASSLGAGLGDQPQHF
DNA: TGTGCCAGCAGCTTGGGGGCGGGATTAGGAGATCAGCCCCAGCATTTT

size: -
J: TRBJ2-6
V: TRBV4-1
D: -
CDR3: CASSRLDGVGSGANVLTF
DNA: TGCGCCAGCAGCCGACTTGACGGGGTGGGCTCTGGGGCCAACGTCCTGACTTTC

size: -
J: TRBJ1-5
V: TRBV9
D: TRBD1
CDR3: CASSLTGGKNQPQHF
DNA: TGTGCCAGCAGCCTCACAGGGGGGAAGAATCAGCCCCAGCATTTT

size: -
J: TRBJ1-5
V: TRBV4-1
D: -
CDR3: CASSQDRGQHQHF
DNA: TGCGCCAGCAGCCAAGATCGAGGTCAGCACCAGCATTTT